The clone carrying this T cell receptor (beta chain) was seen a single time. No antigen is known for it. Method: immunoSEQ multiplex PCR; TCRdb's copy keeps in-frame clones and lacks some. The repertoire consists of roughly 9,000 clones, with 67% occurring once and the leading ten covering around 30%. This entry comes from a study of T cells in pancreatic ductal adenocarcinoma. Points from the study as a whole: Blood clonality (roughly 0.07) did not differ significantly from tumor (about 0.12). Unique clonotypes were around 8-fold more numerous in blood than in tumor.

Germline CDR1 MDHEN, CDR2 SYDVKM. This CDR3 contains 13 residues. V lost 6 bases and J lost 6; bases outside the gene matches: 5. The selected patients with pancreatic ductal adenocarcinoma had surgery but no neoadjuvant therapy. The rearrangement joins TRBV28 to TRBJ1-5, with 7 bases matching TRBD1. Source material: pancreatic tumor tissue. The TCR comes from a human donor with pancreatic ductal adenocarcinoma. This CDR3 is CASREGAGQPQHF. CDR3 nucleotide sequence: TGTGCCAGCAGAGAGGGGGCAGGTCAGCCCCAGCATTTT.